Given below is one T cell receptor (beta chain) in context. The antigen is not known. These data originate in a study of brain T cells in children with intractable seizures. Time point described: blood from clinic visit 5 months post-surgery; TSC patient then seizure free. Study-wide points: Only CDR3 sequence similarity suggested viral specificity, without known HCMV serostatus.

Assay: immunoSEQ multiplex PCR; the TCRdb copy retains only in-frame clones and omits some. The table lists about 340,000 clones, roughly 93% of them singletons. This CDR3 region has 16 residues. The J segment lost 2 bases and the V segment lost 3 bases, leaving 6 bases of the junction unmatched. The germline V gene encodes CDR1 SGHNT and CDR2 YYREEE (reference sequence). The V call is TRBV5-4, the J call TRBJ2-3; TRBD2 matches 10 bases. This receptor was taken from a boy under two years old with tuberous sclerosis and intractable seizures. Source: peripheral blood, taken more than 4 months after surgery. The CDR3 region is CASSSRTSGITDTQYF. In nucleotides, the CDR3 is TGTGCCAGCAGCTCCCGGACTAGCGGTATCACAGATACGCAGTATTTT.